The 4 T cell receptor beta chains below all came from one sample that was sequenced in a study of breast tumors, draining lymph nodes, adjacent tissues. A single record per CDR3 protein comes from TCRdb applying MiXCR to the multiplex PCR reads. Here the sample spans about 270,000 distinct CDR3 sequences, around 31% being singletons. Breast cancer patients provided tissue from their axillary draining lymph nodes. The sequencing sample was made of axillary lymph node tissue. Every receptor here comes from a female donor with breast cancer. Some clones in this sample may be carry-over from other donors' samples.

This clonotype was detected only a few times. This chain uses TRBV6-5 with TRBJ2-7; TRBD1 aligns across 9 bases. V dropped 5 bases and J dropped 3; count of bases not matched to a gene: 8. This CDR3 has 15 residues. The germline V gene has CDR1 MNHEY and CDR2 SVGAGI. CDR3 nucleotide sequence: TGTGCCAGCAGTCACGCGGGACAGGGTGACTACGAGCAGTACTTC. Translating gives CASSHAGQGDYEQYF.

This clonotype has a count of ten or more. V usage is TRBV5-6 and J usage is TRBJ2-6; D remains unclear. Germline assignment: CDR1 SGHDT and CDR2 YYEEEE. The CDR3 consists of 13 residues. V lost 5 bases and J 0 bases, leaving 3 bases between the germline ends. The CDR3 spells CASSYSGANVLTF. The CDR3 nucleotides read TGTGCCAGCAGTTACTCTGGGGCCAACGTCCTGACTTTC.

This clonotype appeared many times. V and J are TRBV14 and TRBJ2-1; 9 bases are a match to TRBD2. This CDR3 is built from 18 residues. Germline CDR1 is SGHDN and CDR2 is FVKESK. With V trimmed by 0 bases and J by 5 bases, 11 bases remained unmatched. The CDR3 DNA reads TGTGCCAGCAGCCAAGAAGGGACTAGCTGGGGATGGAACAATGAGCAGTTCTTC. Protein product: CASSQEGTSWGWNNEQFF.

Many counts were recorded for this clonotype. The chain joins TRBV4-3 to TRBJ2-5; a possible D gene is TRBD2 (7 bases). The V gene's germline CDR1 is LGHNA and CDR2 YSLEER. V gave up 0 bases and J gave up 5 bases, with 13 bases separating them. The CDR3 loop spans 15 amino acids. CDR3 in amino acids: CASSQDHRGGETQYF. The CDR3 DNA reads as TGCGCCAGCAGCCAAGATCATAGGGGGGGGGAGACCCAGTACTTC.